A few counts support the clone carrying this T cell receptor beta chain. The target antigen is unknown. The data originate from a study of chemoradiotherapy in HPV16-positive cancers. Study outcomes and limitations: HPV-specific T cells were functionally defined from only a couple of HPV16-positive patients.

Germline lookup yields CDR1 SGHRS and CDR2 YFSETQ. V was pared by 0 bases and J by 1 base, with 8 bases between. This CDR3 is built from 15 residues. Profiling relied on immunoSEQ multiplex PCR, and the TCRdb table lists in-frame clones only, not all of them. The sample has approximately 14,000 clones, roughly 70% seen once. The chain couples TRBV5-1 to TRBJ2-4; D unresolved. Collection took place from a patient who underwent chemoradiotherapy. The clonotype originates from a human donor with HPV-associated anogenital cancer. The CDR3 DNA reads as TGCGCCAGCAGCTTGGGAGACTCGGCCAAAAACATTCAGTACTTC. Residues: CASSLGDSAKNIQYF.